This T cell receptor (beta chain) derives from a study of vaccination and CD4 T cells after COVID-19. For the study at large: Two of the convalescents were Hispanic, and the group consisted of six males and four females. The stimulating agents, overlapping spike peptides, came from SARS-CoV-2, HCoV-NL63, HCoV-OC43 and HCoV-229E.

Germline V gives CDR1 KGHDR, CDR2 SFDVKD. This CDR3 has 14 residues. Trimming took 6 bases from V and 2 from J; bases not matched to a gene: 4. On this clonotype: Its target is unknown.

General observations from the study: The appearance of a median about 86% of reactive clones in convalescent patients occurred only post-vaccination. Data came from relatively few convalescent patients and lacked early post-infection timepoints.

Treatment here: 10-day PBMC culture with coronavirus spike peptide pools or control peptides (ViraFEST assay). Cultured CD4+ T-cell DNA underwent Oncomine TCR Beta short-read sequencing. In TCRdb, the PCR reads were re-called with MiXCR into one record per CDR3 protein. The table has roughly 18,000 distinct CDR3 sequences, about three fifths seen once. Material for sequencing was CD4+ T cells from blood, cultured in vitro. This chain connects TRBV24-1 to TRBJ1-1; TRBD1 aligns across 8 bases. The TCR comes from a human donor who had recovered from COVID-19. CDR3 in amino acids: CATSRTGPNTEAFF. CDR3 bases: TGTGCCACCAGTAGGACAGGGCCTAACACTGAAGCTTTCTTT.